The 23 T cell receptor beta chains listed next were all sequenced from one sample in a study of blood T cell repertoires in COVID-19. Clones were sequenced by immunoSEQ multiplex PCR, and TCRdb holds only the in-frame ones, with some missing. The sample has roughly 76,000 clones, around nine tenths seen once. Sequencing used peripheral blood. The receptors stem from an elderly woman with active or convalescent COVID-19.

The chain has TRBV10-1 and TRBJ2-7; 11 bases are shared with TRBD2. The germline V gene encodes CDR1 WNHNN and CDR2 SYGVQD (reference sequence). The CDR3 extends over 13 amino acids. The V gene end was trimmed by 10 bases and the J gene end by 6 bases; junction bases not matched to a gene: 8. The CDR3, as DNA: TGCGCCACAAGGGCTGGGACTAGCGGCGAGCAGTACTTC. Translation: CATRAGTSGEQYF.

V gene TRBV3-1 (or the pseudogene TRBV3-2) combines with J gene TRBJ1-2; the D gene is possibly TRBD1 (5 bases). Germline V gene sequence: CDR1 LGHDT, CDR2 YNNKEL (reference sequence). With 3 bases removed from V and 3 bases from J, the gap between germline ends came to 17 bases. The CDR3 length is 16 residues. Written as DNA, the CDR3 is TGTGCCAGCAGCCACCCTGGGGCTGCGGTAGACTATGGCTACACCTTC. Its protein product is CASSHPGAAVDYGYTF.

This clone was recorded a few times. The chain has TRBV5-1 and TRBJ1-1; TRBD1 might be the D (6 bases). The CDR3 runs to 14 residues. The V and J ends lost 4 bases and 3 bases respectively, with 13 bases between them. Germline assignment: CDR1 SGHRS and CDR2 YFSETQ. This chain's CDR3 is CASSMKGEHTEAFF. The CDR3 nucleotides are TGCGCCAGCAGCATGAAGGGGGAACACACTGAAGCTTTCTTT.

The chain carries TRBV2 and TRBJ2-3; 9 bases align to TRBD1. J gave up 6 bases and V 5 bases, and 3 bases lay outside the gene matches. This CDR3 comprises 13 residues. CDR1 and CDR2 (germline): SNHLY, FYNNEI. CDR3 bases: TGTGCCAGCAGTCGGGACAGGGTCGATACGCAGTATTTT. This encodes CASSRDRVDTQYF.

The rearrangement uses TRBV10-3 and TRBJ1-4; 8 bases fit TRBD1. V lost 8 bases and J lost 5; bases outside the gene matches: 7. The germline V gene has CDR1 ENHRY and CDR2 SYGVKD. The CDR3 consists of 14 residues. CDR3 in DNA: TGTGCCATCTCTCCAGGGACAGGAAATGAAAAACTGTTTTTT. Its protein product is CAISPGTGNEKLFF.

This chain joins TRBV5-4 and TRBJ2-1; 8 bases are shared with TRBD1. Per the germline V gene, CDR1 is SGHNT and CDR2 is YYREEE (reference sequence). V lost 3 bases and J lost 9; bases outside the gene matches: 11. CDR3 length: 15 residues. The CDR3 region has the DNA TGTGCCAGCAGCTCGGGACAGGTGAAGGTCGGTGAGCAGTTCTTC. Translating it yields CASSSGQVKVGEQFF.

The rearrangement uses TRBV19 and TRBJ1-2; 10 nucleotides agree with TRBD1. The CDR3 loop spans 13 amino acids. The germline gives CDR1 LNHDA, CDR2 SQIVND (reference sequence). The junction had 6 bases not matched to a gene; V was cut back by 9 bases and J by 5 bases. The CDR3 nucleotides are TGTGCCAGCAATAAGGACAGGGGGTATGGCTACACCTTC. This gives the protein CASNKDRGYGYTF.

The chain recombines TRBV5-4 with TRBJ2-3, with 8 nucleotides matching TRBD2. CDR1 SGHNT and CDR2 YYREEE come from the germline V gene (reference sequence). The CDR3 totals 17 residues. The V and J ends lost 1 base and 2 bases, in that order; junction bases with no gene match: 9. CDR3: CASSLKSGGPTTDTQYF. DNA of the CDR3: TGTGCCAGCAGCTTGAAGTCGGGGGGGCCCACCACAGATACGCAGTATTTT.

V gene TRBV24-1 combines with J gene TRBJ2-5; D is unresolved. Germline lookup yields CDR1 KGHDR and CDR2 SFDVKD. V gave up 4 bases and J gave up 9 bases, with 8 bases separating them. This CDR3 is built from 11 residues. For the CDR3, the DNA is TGTGCCACCAGTGACCGAGTTTCCCAGTACTTC. Amino acids: CATSDRVSQYF.

The chain uses TRBV7-2 and TRBJ2-1, with a tentative D call TRBD1 (6 bases). The V end was cut by 6 bases, the J end by 4 bases, with 19 bases between. The CDR3 runs to 16 residues. The germline V gene has CDR1 SGHTA and CDR2 FQGNSA. CDR3 protein: CASRSRGGSEYNEQFF. CDR3 nucleotides: TGTGCCAGCAGGTCGAGAGGGGGATCTGAATACAATGAGCAGTTCTTC.

V is TRBV24-1 and J is TRBJ2-2; possible D gene TRBD1, 6 bases. V was cut by 1 base and J by 2 bases, with 10 bases left in between. The germline gives CDR1 KGHDR, CDR2 SFDVKD. The CDR3 consists of 16 residues. The CDR3 reads CATSDLVGANTGELFF. The CDR3 nucleotides are TGTGCCACCAGTGATTTAGTGGGGGCCAACACCGGGGAGCTGTTTTTT.

The V gene is TRBV7-9, the J gene TRBJ1-3; D possibly corresponds to TRBD1 (6 bases). Germline CDR1 reads SEHNR; CDR2 reads FQNEAQ (reference sequence). This CDR3 is 14 amino acids long. V lost 5 bases, J lost 8 bases, and 16 bases lay in between. The DNA of the CDR3 is TGTGCCAGCAGCGGGAGGACAGCGGGAGACACCATATATTTT. Its translation: CASSGRTAGDTIYF.

The chain joins TRBV19 to TRBJ2-3; 7 bases fit TRBD2. This CDR3 is built from 14 residues. In germline, CDR1 is LNHDA, CDR2 SQIVND (reference sequence). Trimming cost V 7 bases and J 0 bases; bases outside gene matches: 4. CDR3 nucleotide sequence: TGTGCCAGTACCTTCGGGGGGAGCACAGATACGCAGTATTTT. It encodes CASTFGGSTDTQYF.

The genes are TRBV29-1 and TRBJ2-3; 11 bases match TRBD2. CDR1 SQVTM and CDR2 ANQGSEA come from the germline V gene. The trim removed 6 bases at V and 6 bases at J, leaving 5 bases unmatched. The CDR3 extends over 13 amino acids. CDR3 protein: CSVQLAGVDTQYF. The CDR3 coding sequence is TGCAGCGTGCAACTAGCGGGGGTGGATACGCAGTATTTT.

This clone is labeled medium-sized. This rearrangement joins TRBV2 to TRBJ2-5; D perhaps matches TRBD1 (5 bases). V lost 10 bases and J 0 bases, leaving 15 bases between the germline ends. The CDR3 has 14 amino acids. Per germline, CDR1 SNHLY and CDR2 FYNNEI. CDR3 sequence reads: CANMDNTNQETQYF. The DNA of the CDR3 is TGTGCCAATATGGACAACACTAACCAAGAGACCCAGTACTTC.

The V and J genes are TRBV7-8 and TRBJ2-7; maybe TRBD1 (5 bases). CDR3 length: 15 amino acids. V was cut by 7 bases and J by 4 bases, with 20 bases left in between. Germline CDR1 reads SGHVS; CDR2 reads FQNEAQ. In nucleotides, the CDR3 is TGTGCCAGCAAAGTTTCGGTGAAGGGGCCTTACGAGCAGTACTTC. Translation gives CASKVSVKGPYEQYF.

J is TRBJ1-6 and V is TRBV28; 9 bases map to TRBD1. Trimming took 5 bases from V and 7 from J; bases not matched to a gene: 9. Germline V gene sequence: CDR1 MDHEN, CDR2 SYDVKM. This CDR3 has 16 amino acids. The CDR3 is CASSPRTGALNSPLHF. DNA of the CDR3: TGTGCCAGCAGTCCTCGGACAGGGGCCCTGAATTCACCCCTCCACTTT.

The chain joins TRBV6-5 to TRBJ2-2; D possibly corresponds to TRBD2 (7 bases). The V and J ends lost 5 bases and 3 bases respectively, with 10 bases between them. The CDR3 covers 14 residues. Germline V CDR1 and CDR2: MNHEY, SVGAGI. CDR3 sequence (DNA): TGTGCCAGCAGTCGGGGGGCGCACACCGGGGAGCTGTTTTTT. Translation gives CASSRGAHTGELFF.

The V and J genes are TRBV19 and TRBJ1-5, with 10 bases aligning to TRBD1. V shed 8 bases, J shed 7 bases, and the junction held 5 bases outside the gene matches. This CDR3 has 13 residues. Germline CDR1 LNHDA, CDR2 SQIVND (reference sequence). The CDR3: CASWDRGEQPQHF. CDR3 DNA: TGTGCCAGTTGGGACAGGGGAGAACAGCCCCAGCATTTT.

The sample holds one count of this clone. V gene TRBV7-9 combines with J gene TRBJ2-6; 9 nucleotides align to TRBD2. The CDR3 contains 18 residues. The V gene end was trimmed by 3 bases and the J gene end by 0 bases; junction bases not matched to a gene: 6. Germline V gene sequence: CDR1 SEHNR, CDR2 FQNEAQ (reference sequence). The CDR3 protein is CASSFVAGAYSGANVLTF. The CDR3 DNA reads TGTGCCAGCAGCTTTGTAGCGGGGGCCTACTCTGGGGCCAACGTCCTGACTTTC.

CDR3 loop: CASSPLAGRETQYF. The CDR3 DNA follows: TGTGCCAGCAGCCCATTAGCGGGGCGAGAGACCCAGTACTTC. The chain combines TRBV11-2 with TRBJ2-5, with 8 bases identical to TRBD2. Germline V gene sequence: CDR1 SGHAT, CDR2 FQNNGV. The CDR3 runs 14 residues. V lost 5 bases and J lost 4; bases outside the gene matches: 6.

The chain is built from TRBV30 and TRBJ2-7; 7 nucleotides align to TRBD1. Germline V gene sequence: CDR1 GTSNPN, CDR2 SVGIG (reference sequence). The junction had 7 bases not matched to a gene; V was cut back by 2 bases and J by 3 bases. This CDR3 spans 14 amino acids. DNA for the CDR3: TGTGCCTGGAGTCCCTTTACAGGGGTCTACGAGCAGTACTTC. Translated, it gives CAWSPFTGVYEQYF.

The chain combines TRBV6-6 with TRBJ2-7; D not resolved. The length of the CDR3 is 12 residues. Trimming took off 0 bases at V and 4 bases at J, with 4 bases between the two ends. Germline CDR1 and CDR2: MNHNY and SVGAGI (reference sequence). CDR3: CASSYSRYEQYF. In DNA form, the CDR3 reads TGTGCCAGCAGTTACTCGAGGTACGAGCAGTACTTC.